Each of the 27 T cell receptor beta chains below was sequenced from the same sample in a study of shared clonotypes between healthy human individuals. Assay used: immunoSEQ multiplex PCR; TCRdb lists only in-frame clones, some missing. The sample yields about 2.5 million clones, about 90% seen once. Sequenced input: naive CD4+ T cells from PBMCs. Subset noted: CD45RA+ positively selected. These receptors were obtained from a man aged 18-30 years in good health. Some clones in this sample may be carry-over from other donors' samples.

This rearrangement joins TRBV10-3 to TRBJ2-3; the D gene could be TRBD1 or TRBD2 (6 bases each). The germline CDR1 and CDR2 sequences are ENHRY and SYGVKD. The germline V and J ends were trimmed by 4 bases and 3 bases, with 11 bases remaining between them. CDR3 length: 14 residues. The CDR3: CAISGGARTDTQYF. For the CDR3, the DNA is TGTGCCATCAGTGGGGGGGCGCGGACAGATACGCAGTATTTT.

The chain couples TRBV6-5 to TRBJ2-3; D unclear. The CDR3 loop spans 13 amino acids. In germline, CDR1 is MNHEY, CDR2 SVGAGI. With 0 bases removed from V and 8 bases from J, the gap between germline ends came to 9 bases. The CDR3 protein is CASSYSAFSTQYF. The CDR3 DNA reads TGTGCCAGCAGTTACTCGGCGTTCAGTACGCAGTATTTT.

The chain recombines TRBV6-5 with TRBJ1-3; D remains ambiguous. The germline V gene has CDR1 MNHEY and CDR2 SVGAGI. V was cut by 5 bases and J by 2 bases, with 7 bases left in between. The CDR3 is 13 residues long. CDR3 nucleotides: TGTGCCAGCAGTCTCGCCCCTGGAAACACCATATATTTT. It yields the protein CASSLAPGNTIYF.

The chain recombines TRBV6-1 with TRBJ2-1, with D unresolved. There are 11 residues in the CDR3. V lost 10 bases and J 7 bases, leaving 11 bases between the germline ends. Germline CDR1 reads MNHNS; CDR2 reads SASEGT. The CDR3 nucleotides read TGTGCCACCACTTCTTCGAATGAGCAGTTCTTC. Translation: CATTSSNEQFF.

The rearrangement links TRBV7-2 to TRBJ2-1; the D gene is possibly TRBD1 (5 bases). CDR1 is SGHTA and CDR2 is FQGNSA in the germline V gene. CDR3 size: 16 residues. Trimming removed 5 bases at V and 5 bases at J, with 19 bases between. Here the CDR3 DNA reads TGTGCCAGCAGCCCCCTCGGCAGGGTGGTCCACAATGAGCAGTTCTTC. Protein product: CASSPLGRVVHNEQFF.

CDR3 DNA: TGTGCCTGGAGTTCCGTCATAGAGGCGCAGTATTTT. Its translation is CAWSSVIEAQYF. This chain connects TRBV30 to TRBJ2-3; D not certain. Trimming took off 2 bases at V and 10 bases at J, with 13 bases between the two ends. The CDR3 is 12 residues long. Germline V gene sequence: CDR1 GTSNPN, CDR2 SVGIG (reference sequence). Variable domain in full (rest from reference TRBV30 and TRBJ2-3): SQTIHQWPATLVQPVGSPLSLECTVEGTSNPNLYWYRQAAGRGLQLLFYSVGIGQISSEVPQNLSASRPQDRQFILSSKKLLLSDSGFYLCAWSSVIEAQYFGPGTRLTVL.

This clone was seen just once. The genes are TRBV5-6 and TRBJ1-4; TRBD1 agrees at 7 bases. The J segment lost 0 bases and the V segment lost 1 base, leaving 9 bases of the junction unmatched. Germline V lookup: CDR1 SGHDT, CDR2 YYEEEE. This CDR3 region has 18 residues. The chain's CDR3 is CASSLYPGQPATNEKLFF. CDR3 in DNA: TGTGCCAGCAGCTTGTATCCGGGACAGCCTGCAACTAATGAAAAACTGTTTTTT.

This clone was seen a few times. The V call is TRBV4-2, the J call TRBJ1-3, with D possibly being TRBD1 (6 bases). The CDR3 length is 15 residues. Germline V lookup: CDR1 LGHNA, CDR2 YNFKEQ. Trimming took 4 bases from V and 2 from J, leaving 12 bases between them. This CDR3 is CASSLAGVAGNTIYF. The CDR3 DNA follows: TGTGCCAGCAGCCTTGCAGGGGTGGCTGGAAACACCATATATTTT.

Worth noting for this clone: The sample carries other DNA sequences with the same CDR3. V and J are TRBV5-1 and TRBJ2-7; 11 nucleotides align to TRBD2. CDR1 is SGHRS, CDR2 YFSETQ, per germline. The trim removed 0 bases at V and 4 bases at J, leaving 3 bases unmatched. CDR3 length equals 15 residues. The CDR3 DNA is TGCGCCAGCAGCTTGGTGTCTAGCGGGGGGTACGAGCAGTACTTC. As protein: CASSLVSSGGYEQYF.

The chain carries TRBV5-4 and TRBJ2-3; 10 positions agree with TRBD2. With 5 bases clipped from V and 11 bases from J, the junction kept 11 bases outside the gene matches. Germline CDR1 SGHNT, CDR2 YYREEE (reference sequence). This CDR3 region has 14 residues. The CDR3 reads CASSSRLAGLGQYF. CDR3 nucleotide sequence: TGTGCCAGCAGTTCCCGACTAGCGGGCCTAGGGCAGTATTTT. Drawing the rest from reference TRBV5-4 and TRBJ2-3, the complete variable domain is ETGVTQSPTHLIKTRGQQVTLRCSSQSGHNTVSWYQQALGQGPQFIFQYYREEENGRGNFPPRFSGLQFPNYSSELNVNALELDDSALYLCASSSRLAGLGQYFGPGTRLTVL.

V gene TRBV5-1 combines with J gene TRBJ1-3; maybe TRBD1 (6 bases). The V and J ends lost 3 bases and 0 bases respectively, with 19 bases between them. This CDR3 region has 18 residues. Germline V gene lookup returns CDR1 SGHRS and CDR2 YFSETQ. CDR3 region: CASSWGGPTGSSGNTIYF. CDR3 nucleotide sequence: TGCGCCAGCAGCTGGGGGGGGCCGACGGGAAGCTCTGGAAACACCATATATTTT.

The genes are TRBV19 and TRBJ2-7, with 9 bases identical to TRBD1. V lost 5 bases and J lost 3; bases outside the gene matches: 8. The germline V gene encodes CDR1 LNHDA and CDR2 SQIVND (reference sequence). This CDR3 is 15 amino acids long. In DNA form, the CDR3 reads TGTGCCAGTAGTCTACAAGACAGGGGGTACTACGAGCAGTACTTC. Translated, it gives CASSLQDRGYYEQYF.

V and J are TRBV6-5 and TRBJ2-1; 7 bases are shared with TRBD2. Germline-derived CDR1 and CDR2 are MNHEY and SVGAGI. CDR3 length equals 14 residues. V shed 8 bases and J 2 bases; nucleotides not matched to a gene: 6. The CDR3 loop reads CASALAEPYNEQFF. CDR3 coding DNA: TGTGCCAGCGCGCTAGCGGAACCCTACAATGAGCAGTTCTTC.

Of note for this clone: One end of the junction is discordant with germline, which a read error may explain. Other DNA sequences in the same sample also yield this CDR3. This chain links TRBV25-1 with TRBJ2-2; 7 nucleotides match TRBD2. CDR1 and CDR2 (germline): MGHDK, SYGVNS. The length of the CDR3 is 15 residues. CDR3: CASSLAGVVTGELFF. In DNA form, the CDR3 reads TGTGCCAGCTCCCTGGCGGGAGTAGTCACCGGAGAGCTGTTTTTT.

The V and J genes are TRBV30 and TRBJ2-1; tentative D call: TRBD1 (5 bases). Per germline, CDR1 GTSNPN and CDR2 SVGIG (reference sequence). There are 13 residues in the CDR3. V was trimmed by 2 bases and J by 8 bases, leaving 13 bases between them. The chain's CDR3 is CAWSNQGVDEQFF. Here the CDR3 DNA reads TGTGCCTGGAGTAACCAGGGTGTGGATGAGCAGTTCTTC.

V usage is TRBV7-3 and J usage is TRBJ2-7; D is possibly TRBD1 (7 bases). CDR1 and CDR2 from the germline V gene are SGHTA and FQGTGA. The CDR3 spans 15 residues. The V gene lost 3 bases and the J gene lost 0 bases, with 12 bases spanning the gap. The CDR3 region is CASSLRGDSSYEQYF. DNA for the CDR3: TGTGCCAGCAGCTTGAGGGGGGACAGCTCCTACGAGCAGTACTTC.

The chain couples TRBV29-1 to TRBJ1-1; perhaps TRBD1 as D (6 bases). V lost 7 bases and J 1 base, leaving 10 bases between the germline ends. The germline gives CDR1 SQVTM, CDR2 ANQGSEA. The CDR3 covers 12 residues. The CDR3 region is CSAGHANTEAFF. CDR3 nucleotide sequence: TGCAGCGCGGGACATGCGAACACTGAAGCTTTCTTT.

The CDR3 loop reads CASSEFPQGAGNTIYF. CDR3 sequence (DNA): TGTGCCAGCAGTGAATTTCCTCAGGGGGCTGGAAACACCATATATTTT. This chain uses TRBV25-1 with TRBJ1-3, with TRBD1 matching 7 bases. CDR3 length equals 16 residues. CDR1 is MGHDK and CDR2 is SYGVNS in the germline V gene. V gave up 1 base and J gave up 2 bases; unmatched junction bases: 5.

This clone was observed a handful of times. CDR3 sequence reads: CASSSRGDANEQFF. The CDR3 DNA is TGTGCCAGCAGCTCCCGAGGGGACGCTAATGAGCAGTTCTTC. The J gene is TRBJ2-1, the V gene TRBV7-2; D may correspond to TRBD1 or TRBD2 (5 bases each). Trimming took off 4 bases at V and 7 bases at J, with 14 bases between the two ends. CDR3 length equals 14 residues. The germline gives CDR1 SGHTA, CDR2 FQGNSA.

This clone was observed a few times. At the DNA level, this CDR3 is encoded by other sequences in the same sample as well. The chain uses TRBV5-1 and TRBJ2-1; 7 nucleotides align to TRBD2. Trimming removed 2 bases from V and 3 bases from J; junction bases left unmatched: 5. Germline V gene lookup returns CDR1 SGHRS and CDR2 YFSETQ. The CDR3 is 15 amino acids. The CDR3 DNA follows: TGCGCCAGCAGCTTCGGGCTAGCGGACTACAATGAGCAGTTCTTC. Translated: CASSFGLADYNEQFF.

A note on this clone: Other DNA sequences in the same sample also yield this CDR3. The rearrangement links TRBV11-2 to TRBJ2-2; D uncertain. Germline loops: CDR1 SGHAT, CDR2 FQNNGV. The ends were cut back, 3 bases at V and 6 bases at J, with 5 bases in the middle. There are 12 residues in the CDR3. The CDR3 region has the DNA TGTGCCAGCAGCTTCTCGTCCGGGGAGCTGTTTTTT. It encodes CASSFSSGELFF.

This clone was recorded once. The J gene is TRBJ1-1, the V gene TRBV7-2; the D is unclear. The length of the CDR3 is 14 residues. Trimming removed 3 bases at V and 3 bases at J, with 11 bases between. CDR1 is SGHTA and CDR2 is FQGNSA in the germline V gene. The DNA for the CDR3 is TGTGCCAGCAGCTTCCGTACGGCCCACACTGAAGCTTTCTTT. It yields the protein CASSFRTAHTEAFF. The full variable domain, in which reference TRBV7-2 and TRBJ1-1 provide the parts outside the CDR3, is GAGVSQSPSNKVTEKGKDVELRCDPISGHTALYWYRQSLGQGLEFLIYFQGNSAPDKSGLPSDRFSAERTGGSVSTLTIQRTQQEDSAVYLCASSFRTAHTEAFFGQGTRLTVV.

About this clone: The sample holds other DNA sequences that translate to the same CDR3. This sequence joins TRBV6-1 and TRBJ1-1; no firm D call. V lost 4 bases and J lost 0, with 6 bases in between. The germline gives CDR1 MNHNS, CDR2 SASEGT. The CDR3 runs 13 residues. CDR3 protein: CASSVRLNTEAFF. Here the CDR3 DNA reads TGTGCCAGCAGTGTGAGACTGAACACTGAAGCTTTCTTT.

V gene TRBV28 combines with J gene TRBJ2-2, with D hard to call. The length of the CDR3 is 15 residues. The germline V gene encodes CDR1 MDHEN and CDR2 SYDVKM. Trimming cost V 7 bases and J 5 bases, with 17 bases left between them. Here the CDR3 reads CASTSWGSRTGELFF. In DNA, the CDR3 is TGTGCCAGCACCTCCTGGGGATCTAGGACCGGGGAGCTGTTTTTT.

This clone has a single count. This chain joins TRBV7-8 and TRBJ1-1; D uncertain. V lost 2 bases and J lost 0, with 13 bases in between. The CDR3 loop spans 16 amino acids. CDR1 SGHVS and CDR2 FQNEAQ come from the germline V gene. CDR3 DNA sequence: TGTGCCAGCAGCTTACATCAGAGTACCATGAACACTGAAGCTTTCTTT. It yields the protein CASSLHQSTMNTEAFF.

This chain links TRBV25-1 with TRBJ1-2, with 11 nucleotides matching TRBD1. Germline V lookup: CDR1 MGHDK, CDR2 SYGVNS. The CDR3 totals 17 residues. V was clipped by 2 bases and J by 7 bases; unmatched bases: 12. CDR3 in amino acids: CASSEPPGGTGGGGYTF. The CDR3 bases are TGTGCCAGCAGTGAACCCCCGGGAGGGACAGGGGGAGGTGGCTACACCTTC.

The chain uses TRBV28 and TRBJ2-2, with 7 bases lining up with TRBD2. After removal of 4 bases from V and 0 bases from J, the junction contained 5 bases not matched to a gene. The CDR3 has 16 residues. Germline V gene sequence: CDR1 MDHEN, CDR2 SYDVKM. The CDR3 protein is CASSSGGSSNTGELFF. As DNA, the CDR3 is TGTGCCAGCAGTTCGGGGGGATCTTCGAACACCGGGGAGCTGTTTTTT.